This T cell receptor (beta chain) came from a study of cytomegalovirus exposure and HLA in healthy donors. Use of 60 Vbeta and 13 Jbeta primers characterized the PCR. Some clones are missing from TCRdb's copy, which holds only in-frame ones; the method was immunoSEQ multiplex PCR. The sample carries about 180,000 clones, 76% recorded once. The ends lost 5 bases at V and 0 bases at J; junction bases unmatched: 9. The CDR3 totals 16 residues. Germline-derived CDR1 and CDR2 are LNHDA and SQIVND (reference sequence). Sequenced input: PBMCs. The chain couples TRBV19 to TRBJ1-1, with 7 bases fitting TRBD1. This TCR derives from a man between 18 and 29 years old in good health and CMV-seronegative. CDR3 DNA: TGTGCCAGTAGTGGGGATGAGGGGGCGGTGAACACTGAAGCTTTCTTT. Its protein is CASSGDEGAVNTEAFF.